This TCR beta chain was sequenced in a study of blood T cell repertoires in COVID-19. Here immunoSEQ multiplex PCR was the method, and the copy in TCRdb shows in-frame clones only, minus some. There are approximately 270,000 clones in the sample; nearly 90% occur only once, and more than 1.5% lies in the top ten. The CDR3 length is 20 residues. Categorization into cohorts depended on clinical history that participants reported. In Cohort 3, a recovered donor had either two negative PCRs, clearance, or symptom resolution. The sequenced sample consisted of PBMCs or T cells enriched from blood (not recorded which). The genes are TRBV21-1 and TRBJ1-2; TRBD1, as called in the table, went unchecked against the DNA. TRBV21-1 is flagged as a pseudogene. The receptor comes from an older woman who had recovered from COVID-19. CDR3 bases: TGTGCCAGCAGCCCCTGCCGGCAGGGGGCTGTTCCCCGAACGATGGATGGCTACACCTTC. Protein sequence: CASSPCRQGAVPRTMDGYTF.